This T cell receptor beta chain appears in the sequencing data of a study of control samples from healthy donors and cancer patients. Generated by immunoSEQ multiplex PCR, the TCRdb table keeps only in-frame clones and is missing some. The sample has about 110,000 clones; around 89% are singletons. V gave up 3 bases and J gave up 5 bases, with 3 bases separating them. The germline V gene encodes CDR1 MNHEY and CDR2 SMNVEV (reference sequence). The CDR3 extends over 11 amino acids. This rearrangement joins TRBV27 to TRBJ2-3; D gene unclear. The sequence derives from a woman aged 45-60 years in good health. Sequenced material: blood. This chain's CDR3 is CASSFVDTQYF. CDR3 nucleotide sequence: TGTGCCAGCAGTTTTGTAGATACGCAGTATTTT.